This record looks at one TCR beta chain sequence and its context. The data were taken from a study of shared clonotypes between healthy human individuals. Overall study context: Donor ages ranged 18 to 49 years: a couple of women, a few men.

Caucasian adults residing in Nashville, Tennessee made up all the donors. There are 15 residues in the CDR3. Trimming at V came to 3 bases and at J to 5 bases, leaving 6 bases not matched to a gene. Per germline, CDR1 MDHEN and CDR2 SYDVKM. Clones were read by immunoSEQ multiplex PCR, and TCRdb kept only the in-frame ones, dropping some. The sample records some 1.1 million clones, approximately 80% being singletons. This chain uses TRBV28 with TRBJ1-5, with 8 bases that match TRBD1. Input material: memory CD4+ T cells from PBMCs. This sample's subset: CD45RA-negative fraction. This sequence originates from a man between 18 and 29 years old in good health. Some clones in this sample may be carry-over from other donors' samples. CDR3 sequence reads: CASSFSGGADQPQHF. In DNA, the CDR3 is TGTGCCAGCAGTTTCTCAGGGGGCGCGGATCAGCCCCAGCATTTT.